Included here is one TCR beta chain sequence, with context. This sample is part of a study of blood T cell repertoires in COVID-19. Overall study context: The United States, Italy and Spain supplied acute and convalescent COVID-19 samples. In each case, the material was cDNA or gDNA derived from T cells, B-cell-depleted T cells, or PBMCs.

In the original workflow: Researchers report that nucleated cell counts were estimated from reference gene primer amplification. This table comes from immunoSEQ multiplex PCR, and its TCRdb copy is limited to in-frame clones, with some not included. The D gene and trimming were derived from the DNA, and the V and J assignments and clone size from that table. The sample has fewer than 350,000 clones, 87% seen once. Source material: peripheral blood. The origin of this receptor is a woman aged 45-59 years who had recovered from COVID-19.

For the CDR3, the DNA is TGCAGTGCTAGAGGGGGGGAGGCGCAGTATTTT. Protein product: CSARGGEAQYF. The chain is built from TRBV20-1 and TRBJ2-3; tentatively, D is TRBD2 (6 bases). The CDR3 length is 11 residues. Germline values: CDR1 DFQATT, CDR2 SNEGSKA (reference sequence). V was shortened by 1 base and J by 10 bases, with 9 bases between the two germline ends.